The rows below give T cell receptor beta chains drawn from one sample of a study of blood T cell repertoires in COVID-19. Repertoires were generated with immunoSEQ multiplex PCR, while TCRdb's copy carries only in-frame clones and drops some. This table holds tens of thousands of clones, about 77% found once. Material for sequencing was peripheral blood. These TCRs come from a man aged 65-85 years with COVID-19, enrolled during active disease. Each CDR3 is given with its conserved first and last residue. Fields, in order: J gene, V gene, clone size, D gene, CDR3 length, CDR3 protein, CDR3 DNA. D genes are given only for firm matches. Size values are once, few and many counts, or a class for expanded clones, and some rows have none.

j_call: TRBJ1-2; v_call: TRBV6-5; clone_size: .; d_call: TRBD1; cdr3_length: 15; cdr3_aa: CASRRETGANYGYTF; cdr3_nt: TGTGCCAGCAGGAGGGAAACAGGGGCTAACTATGGCTACACCTTC
j_call: TRBJ2-4; v_call: TRBV7-9; clone_size: .; d_call: TRBD2; cdr3_length: 13; cdr3_aa: CAILLAEENIQYF; cdr3_nt: TGTGCCATCTTACTAGCGGAGGAAAACATTCAGTACTTC
j_call: TRBJ1-2; v_call: TRBV28; clone_size: .; d_call: TRBD1; cdr3_length: 13; cdr3_aa: CASSPGQSYGYTF; cdr3_nt: TGTGCCAGCAGCCCGGGACAGTCCTATGGCTACACCTTC
j_call: TRBJ1-1; v_call: TRBV5-4; clone_size: .; d_call: .; cdr3_length: 13; cdr3_aa: CASSFWGGSEAFF; cdr3_nt: TGTGCCAGCAGCTTTTGGGGGGGCAGTGAAGCTTTCTTT
j_call: TRBJ1-5; v_call: TRBV6-5; clone_size: .; d_call: .; cdr3_length: 15; cdr3_aa: CASSYSRTLNQPQHF; cdr3_nt: TGTGCCAGCAGTTACTCTCGGACACTCAATCAGCCCCAGCATTTT
j_call: TRBJ2-7; v_call: TRBV5-4; clone_size: few; d_call: TRBD1; cdr3_length: 13; cdr3_aa: CASSLDRGDEQYF; cdr3_nt: TGTGCCAGCAGCTTGGACAGGGGAGATGAGCAGTACTTC
j_call: TRBJ2-3; v_call: TRBV27; clone_size: .; d_call: .; cdr3_length: 15; cdr3_aa: CASSLSAGITDTQYF; cdr3_nt: TGTGCCAGCAGTTTATCGGCGGGAATCACAGATACGCAGTATTTT
j_call: TRBJ1-5; v_call: TRBV10-3; clone_size: .; d_call: TRBD1; cdr3_length: 16; cdr3_aa: CAISEWGQGAGQPQHF; cdr3_nt: TGTGCCATCAGTGAGTGGGGACAGGGGGCTGGTCAGCCCCAGCATTTT
j_call: TRBJ2-5; v_call: TRBV5-6; clone_size: .; d_call: TRBD2; cdr3_length: 17; cdr3_aa: CASSLGTSGSGWETQYF; cdr3_nt: TGTGCCAGCAGCTTAGGGACTAGCGGGAGCGGCTGGGAGACCCAGTACTTC
j_call: TRBJ2-1; v_call: TRBV5-4; clone_size: .; d_call: .; cdr3_length: 16; cdr3_aa: CASSLSIDRPYNEQFF; cdr3_nt: TGTGCCAGCAGCTTGAGTATCGACAGACCTTACAATGAGCAGTTCTTC
j_call: TRBJ2-7; v_call: TRBV7-2; clone_size: .; d_call: .; cdr3_length: 13; cdr3_aa: CASSLQILYEQYF; cdr3_nt: TGTGCCAGCAGCCTACAGATACTCTACGAGCAGTACTTC
j_call: TRBJ2-5; v_call: TRBV9; clone_size: .; d_call: TRBD1; cdr3_length: 15; cdr3_aa: CASSVGSDRGETQYF; cdr3_nt: TGTGCCAGCAGCGTAGGGTCAGACAGGGGAGAGACCCAGTACTTC
j_call: TRBJ2-2; v_call: TRBV10-2; clone_size: few; d_call: TRBD2; cdr3_length: 15; cdr3_aa: CASRTSGAQGGELFF; cdr3_nt: TGCGCCAGCAGGACTAGCGGGGCCCAGGGGGGGGAGCTGTTTTTT
j_call: TRBJ2-1; v_call: TRBV6-4; clone_size: .; d_call: .; cdr3_length: 15; cdr3_aa: CASSEQTSSYNEQFF; cdr3_nt: TGTGCCAGCAGTGAACAGACAAGCTCCTACAATGAGCAGTTCTTC
j_call: TRBJ1-5; v_call: TRBV3-1/TRBV3-2; clone_size: .; d_call: .; cdr3_length: 16; cdr3_aa: CASSLGTPMGNQPQHF; cdr3_nt: TGTGCCAGCAGCCTCGGGACACCCATGGGGAATCAGCCCCAGCATTTT
j_call: TRBJ2-7; v_call: TRBV6-2/TRBV6-3; clone_size: .; d_call: TRBD2; cdr3_length: 15; cdr3_aa: CASSSGLAGVREQYF; cdr3_nt: TGTGCCAGCAGTTCCGGACTAGCGGGAGTTCGCGAGCAGTACTTC
j_call: TRBJ2-4; v_call: TRBV12-3/TRBV12-4; clone_size: .; d_call: .; cdr3_length: 13; cdr3_aa: CASRAQGLNIQYF; cdr3_nt: TGTGCCAGCAGGGCACAGGGATTAAACATTCAGTACTTC
j_call: TRBJ1-2; v_call: TRBV11-1; clone_size: once; d_call: .; cdr3_length: 14; cdr3_aa: CASSQPGTLYGYTF; cdr3_nt: TGTGCCAGCAGCCAGCCGGGTACCCTCTATGGCTACACCTTC
j_call: TRBJ1-2; v_call: TRBV6-1; clone_size: .; d_call: TRBD1; cdr3_length: 15; cdr3_aa: CASSETQGKVYGYTF; cdr3_nt: TGTGCCAGCAGTGAAACACAGGGGAAAGTCTATGGCTACACCTTC
j_call: TRBJ2-7; v_call: TRBV4-3; clone_size: .; d_call: .; cdr3_length: 15; cdr3_aa: CASSQDVTDTGEQYF; cdr3_nt: TGCGCCAGCAGCCAAGATGTAACCGATACGGGCGAGCAGTACTTC
j_call: TRBJ1-1; v_call: TRBV10-3; clone_size: .; d_call: TRBD1; cdr3_length: 14; cdr3_aa: CAISARGRDTEAFF; cdr3_nt: TGTGCCATCAGTGCCAGGGGGCGCGACACTGAAGCTTTCTTT
j_call: TRBJ1-4; v_call: TRBV14; clone_size: .; d_call: .; cdr3_length: 15; cdr3_aa: CASSHTRGRDEKLFF; cdr3_nt: TGTGCCAGCAGCCACACCAGGGGACGGGATGAAAAACTGTTTTTT
j_call: TRBJ2-1; v_call: TRBV6-1; clone_size: .; d_call: .; cdr3_length: 11; cdr3_aa: CASSEEREQFF; cdr3_nt: TGTGCCAGCAGTGAAGAGCGAGAGCAGTTCTTC
j_call: TRBJ2-2; v_call: TRBV4-1; clone_size: .; d_call: .; cdr3_length: 13; cdr3_aa: CASSPQGSGELFF; cdr3_nt: TGCGCCAGCAGCCCTCAGGGTTCCGGGGAGCTGTTTTTT
j_call: TRBJ2-3; v_call: TRBV5-1; clone_size: .; d_call: .; cdr3_length: 13; cdr3_aa: CASSGGWADTQYF; cdr3_nt: TGCGCCAGCAGCGGGGGCTGGGCGGATACGCAGTATTTT
j_call: TRBJ1-2; v_call: TRBV24-1; clone_size: .; d_call: TRBD1; cdr3_length: 14; cdr3_aa: CATSDLRQGAGYTF; cdr3_nt: TGTGCCACCAGTGATTTGCGACAGGGTGCTGGCTACACCTTC
j_call: TRBJ1-2; v_call: TRBV6-2/TRBV6-3; clone_size: few; d_call: .; cdr3_length: 13; cdr3_aa: CASSLQPNYGYTF; cdr3_nt: TGTGCCAGCAGTTTACAACCCAACTATGGCTACACCTTC
j_call: TRBJ1-2; v_call: TRBV2; clone_size: few; d_call: TRBD1; cdr3_length: 14; cdr3_aa: CASRAGTGIYGYTF; cdr3_nt: TGTGCCAGCAGAGCCGGGACAGGGATCTATGGCTACACCTTC
j_call: TRBJ1-5; v_call: TRBV6-2/TRBV6-3; clone_size: .; d_call: .; cdr3_length: 13; cdr3_aa: CASSLQGAGPQHF; cdr3_nt: TGTGCCAGCAGCTTACAGGGAGCCGGGCCCCAGCATTTT
j_call: TRBJ2-3; v_call: TRBV7-3; clone_size: once; d_call: TRBD1; cdr3_length: 15; cdr3_aa: CASSPTGVHTDTQYF; cdr3_nt: TGTGCCAGCAGCCCTACAGGGGTCCACACAGATACGCAGTATTTT
j_call: TRBJ2-2; v_call: TRBV7-3; clone_size: many; d_call: .; cdr3_length: 13; cdr3_aa: CASSSLNTGELFF; cdr3_nt: TGTGCCAGCAGCTCGCTAAACACCGGGGAGCTGTTTTTT
j_call: TRBJ2-7; v_call: TRBV9; clone_size: once; d_call: .; cdr3_length: 14; cdr3_aa: CASSVDSVPYEQYF; cdr3_nt: TGTGCCAGCAGCGTAGATAGCGTACCCTACGAGCAGTACTTC
j_call: TRBJ2-1; v_call: TRBV6-6; clone_size: .; d_call: TRBD1; cdr3_length: 15; cdr3_aa: CASSYPSTGGNEQFF; cdr3_nt: TGTGCCAGCAGTTACCCTTCGACAGGGGGCAATGAGCAGTTCTTC
j_call: TRBJ1-1; v_call: TRBV3-1/TRBV3-2; clone_size: .; d_call: TRBD1; cdr3_length: 14; cdr3_aa: CASSQGGTGAEAFF; cdr3_nt: TGTGCCAGCAGCCAAGGTGGGACAGGGGCTGAAGCTTTCTTT
j_call: TRBJ1-3; v_call: TRBV9; clone_size: few; d_call: .; cdr3_length: 15; cdr3_aa: CASSVAKAGVNTIYF; cdr3_nt: TGTGCCAGCAGCGTAGCTAAAGCAGGGGTAAACACCATATATTTT
j_call: TRBJ2-2; v_call: TRBV7-9; clone_size: .; d_call: .; cdr3_length: 16; cdr3_aa: CASSSTVQSNTGELFF; cdr3_nt: TGTGCCAGCAGCTCTACTGTACAGTCCAACACCGGGGAGCTGTTTTTT
j_call: TRBJ1-2; v_call: TRBV12-3/TRBV12-4; clone_size: .; d_call: .; cdr3_length: 11; cdr3_aa: CASSRVGGYTF; cdr3_nt: TGTGCCAGCAGCCGGGTGGGTGGCTACACCTTC
j_call: TRBJ1-5; v_call: TRBV6-1; clone_size: once; d_call: .; cdr3_length: 14; cdr3_aa: CASSEVGGNQPQHF; cdr3_nt: TGTGCCAGCAGTGAAGTTGGCGGGAATCAGCCCCAGCATTTT
j_call: TRBJ2-3; v_call: TRBV5-1; clone_size: .; d_call: .; cdr3_length: 15; cdr3_aa: CASSPNGGSTDTQYF; cdr3_nt: TGCGCCAGCAGTCCTAATGGGGGCTCCACAGATACGCAGTATTTT
j_call: TRBJ1-3; v_call: TRBV6-5; clone_size: .; d_call: TRBD1; cdr3_length: 14; cdr3_aa: CASGTGKAGNTIYF; cdr3_nt: TGTGCCAGCGGGACAGGGAAGGCTGGAAACACCATATATTTT